This T cell receptor beta chain was captured by sequencing in a study of T cells in Graves' hyperthyroidism and ophthalmopathy. Study-wide results and caveats: In the analysis, a 13 V-J model separated ophthalmopathy from stable hyperthyroidism.

By share, this clonotype ranks as medium-sized. As yet, its antigen is unknown. From RNA transcripts, TCR beta CDR3 regions were amplified. Using the HTBI primer set, a first-round RT-PCR was run on the TCR CDR3. TCRdb re-called the multiplex PCR reads through MiXCR, storing one row per CDR3 protein. Of around 350,000 distinct CDR3 sequences listed, about 18% are singletons. The source is a woman aged 18 to 35 with Graves' hyperthyroidism. The sequencing input was blood.

CDR3 protein: CASRLGQFYEQYF. Here the CDR3 DNA reads TGTGCCAGCAGACTGGGACAGTTCTACGAGCAGTACTTC. V and J are TRBV6-5 and TRBJ2-7; TRBD1 matches at 7 bases. Germline trimming cut 6 bases from V and 3 bases from J; bases unmatched to any gene: 5. The CDR3 length is 13 residues. Per germline, CDR1 MNHEY and CDR2 SVGAGI.